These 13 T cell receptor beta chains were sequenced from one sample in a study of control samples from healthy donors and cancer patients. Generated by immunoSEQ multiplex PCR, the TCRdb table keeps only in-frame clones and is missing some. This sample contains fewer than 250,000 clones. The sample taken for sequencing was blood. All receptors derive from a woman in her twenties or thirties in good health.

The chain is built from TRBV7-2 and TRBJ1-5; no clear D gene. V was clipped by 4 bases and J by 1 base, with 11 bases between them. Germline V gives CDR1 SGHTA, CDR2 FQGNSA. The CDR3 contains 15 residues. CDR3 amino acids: CASSSGPGSNQPQHF. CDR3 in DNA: TGTGCCAGCAGCTCTGGACCGGGCAGCAATCAGCCCCAGCATTTT.

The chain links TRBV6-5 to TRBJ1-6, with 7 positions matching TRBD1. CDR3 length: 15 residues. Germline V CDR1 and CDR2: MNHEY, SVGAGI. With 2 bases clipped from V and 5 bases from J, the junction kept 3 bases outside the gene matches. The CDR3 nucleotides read TGTGCCAGCAGTTACCTGGGACAGAATAATTCACCCCTCCACTTT. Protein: CASSYLGQNNSPLHF.

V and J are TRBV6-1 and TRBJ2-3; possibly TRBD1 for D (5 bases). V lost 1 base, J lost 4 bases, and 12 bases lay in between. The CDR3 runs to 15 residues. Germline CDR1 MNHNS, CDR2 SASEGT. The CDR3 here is CASSEGPGMPDTQYF. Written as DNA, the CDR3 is TGTGCCAGCAGTGAAGGTCCAGGGATGCCAGATACGCAGTATTTT.

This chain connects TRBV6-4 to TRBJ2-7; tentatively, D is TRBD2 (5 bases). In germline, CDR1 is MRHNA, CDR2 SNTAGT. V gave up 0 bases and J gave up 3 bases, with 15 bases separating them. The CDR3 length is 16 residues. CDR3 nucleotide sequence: TGTGCCAGCAGTGACTCGAATAATAGCGCCTACTACGAGCAGTACTTC. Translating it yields CASSDSNNSAYYEQYF.

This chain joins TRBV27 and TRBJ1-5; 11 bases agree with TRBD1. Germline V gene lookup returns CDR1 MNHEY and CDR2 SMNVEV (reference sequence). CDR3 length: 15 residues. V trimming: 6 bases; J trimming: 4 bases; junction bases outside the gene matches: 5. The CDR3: CASSPGTGGNQPQHF. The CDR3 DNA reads TGTGCCAGCAGCCCAGGGACAGGGGGAAATCAGCCCCAGCATTTT.

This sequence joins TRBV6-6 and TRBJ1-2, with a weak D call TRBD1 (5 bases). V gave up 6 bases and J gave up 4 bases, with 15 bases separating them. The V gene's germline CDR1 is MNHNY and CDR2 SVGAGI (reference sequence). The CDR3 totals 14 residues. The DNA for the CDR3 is TGTGCCAGCAGGCCGCCCGACAGATCCTATGGCTACACCTTC. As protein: CASRPPDRSYGYTF.

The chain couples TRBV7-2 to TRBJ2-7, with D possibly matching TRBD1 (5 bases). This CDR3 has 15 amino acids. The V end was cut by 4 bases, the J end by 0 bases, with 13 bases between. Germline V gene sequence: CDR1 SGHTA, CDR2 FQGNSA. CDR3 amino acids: CASSSRQWSSYEQYF. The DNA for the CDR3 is TGTGCCAGCAGCTCTAGACAGTGGAGCTCCTACGAGCAGTACTTC.

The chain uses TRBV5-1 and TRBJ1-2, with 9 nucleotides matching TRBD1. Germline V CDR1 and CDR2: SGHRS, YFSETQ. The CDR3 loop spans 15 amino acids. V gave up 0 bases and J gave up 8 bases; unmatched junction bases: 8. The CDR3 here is CASSLVTGGARGYTF. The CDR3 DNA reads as TGCGCCAGCAGCTTGGTAACAGGGGGCGCGAGAGGCTACACCTTC.

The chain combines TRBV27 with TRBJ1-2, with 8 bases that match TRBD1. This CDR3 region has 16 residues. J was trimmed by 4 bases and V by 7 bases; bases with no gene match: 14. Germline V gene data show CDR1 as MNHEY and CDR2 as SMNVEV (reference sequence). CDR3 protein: CASTITGQGRPYGYTF. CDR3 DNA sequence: TGTGCCAGCACCATTACAGGACAGGGCCGTCCCTATGGCTACACCTTC.

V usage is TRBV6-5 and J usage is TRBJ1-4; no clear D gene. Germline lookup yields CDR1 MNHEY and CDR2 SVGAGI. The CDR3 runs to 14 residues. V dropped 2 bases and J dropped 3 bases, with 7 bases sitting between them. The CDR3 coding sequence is TGTGCCAGCAGTTACCGGGTGGCTAATGAAAAACTGTTTTTT. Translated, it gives CASSYRVANEKLFF.

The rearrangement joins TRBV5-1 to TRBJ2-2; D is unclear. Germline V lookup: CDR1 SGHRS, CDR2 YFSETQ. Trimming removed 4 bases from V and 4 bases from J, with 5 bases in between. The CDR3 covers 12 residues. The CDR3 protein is CASSPGTGELFF. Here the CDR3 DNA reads TGCGCCAGCAGCCCCGGCACCGGGGAGCTGTTTTTT.

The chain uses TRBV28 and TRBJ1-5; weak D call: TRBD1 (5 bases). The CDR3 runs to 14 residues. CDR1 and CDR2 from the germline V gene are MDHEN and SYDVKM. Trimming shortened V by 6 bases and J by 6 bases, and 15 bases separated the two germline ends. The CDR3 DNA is TGTGCCAGCAGAGGGGATTTAGCACCTCAGCCCCAGCATTTT. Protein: CASRGDLAPQPQHF.

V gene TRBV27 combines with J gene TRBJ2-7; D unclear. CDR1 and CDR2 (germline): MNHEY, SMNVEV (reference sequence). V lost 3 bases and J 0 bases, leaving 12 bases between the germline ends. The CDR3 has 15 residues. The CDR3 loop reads CASSFLRKNSYEQYF. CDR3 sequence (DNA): TGTGCCAGCAGTTTTCTTAGAAAAAACTCCTACGAGCAGTACTTC.